These 19 T cell receptor beta chains share one sample of origin, sequenced in a study of shared clonotypes between healthy human individuals. Using immunoSEQ multiplex PCR, the repertoire was profiled, and TCRdb retains in-frame clones only, with some absent. The data contain some 2.1 million clones, 85% to 95% of them singletons. Naive CD8 cells lacked CD45RO and underwent positive selection for CCR7, leaving out terminally differentiated effector memory CD45RA+ cells. Sequenced material: naive CD8+ T cells from PBMCs. The receptors derive from a man younger than 35 in good health. Some clones in this sample may be carry-over from other donors' samples.

V is TRBV15 and J is TRBJ2-3, with D possibly matching TRBD2 (5 bases). The V end was cut by 3 bases, the J end by 2 bases, with 24 bases between. Germline V lookup: CDR1 LNHNV, CDR2 YYDKDF (reference sequence). The CDR3 covers 19 residues. The CDR3 DNA follows: TGTGCCACCAGCAGCAATAATCACGGAGGAATACTAACCACAGATACGCAGTATTTT. This codes for CATSSNNHGGILTTDTQYF.

This clone was seen just once. The chain links TRBV7-6 to TRBJ2-2; TRBD2 might be the D (5 bases). CDR1 is SGHVS, CDR2 FNYEAQ, per germline. Trimming shortened V by 3 bases and J by 6 bases, and 8 bases separated the two germline ends. This CDR3 contains 13 residues. The CDR3, as DNA: TGTGCCAGCAGCTTCGGGGTGCCCGGGGAGCTGTTTTTT. Protein sequence: CASSFGVPGELFF.

The rearrangement uses TRBV28 and TRBJ2-2; 11 bases are a match to TRBD1. CDR1 is MDHEN, CDR2 SYDVKM, per germline. V shed 5 bases, J shed 5 bases, and the junction held 4 bases outside the gene matches. CDR3 size: 15 residues. CDR3 nucleotides: TGTGCCAGCAGTAGGGACAGGGGGTGGACCGGGGAGCTGTTTTTT. Encoded protein: CASSRDRGWTGELFF.

The CDR3 DNA reads as TGTGCCAGCAGCTTAGATCGGAATGAGCAGTTCTTC. Its protein product is CASSLDRNEQFF. J is TRBJ2-1 and V is TRBV7-8; no clear D gene. With 1 base removed from V and 7 bases from J, the gap between germline ends came to 5 bases. The CDR3 runs to 12 residues. Germline V gives CDR1 SGHVS, CDR2 FQNEAQ.

As concerns this clone: Other DNA sequences within the sample encode an identical CDR3. The J gene is TRBJ2-7, the V gene TRBV6-5, with D possibly being TRBD2 (5 bases). CDR1 and CDR2 (germline): MNHEY, SVGAGI. V lost 7 bases and J 0 bases, leaving 7 bases between the germline ends. This CDR3 comprises 12 residues. The CDR3 spells CASIGSSYEQYF. The CDR3 DNA is TGTGCCAGCATTGGGAGCTCCTACGAGCAGTACTTC.

The chain uses TRBV27 and TRBJ2-7, with TRBD1 identical over 9 bases. The V gene's germline CDR1 is MNHEY and CDR2 SMNVEV (reference sequence). The CDR3 is made up of 16 amino acids. The V gene end was trimmed by 3 bases and the J gene end by 4 bases; junction bases not matched to a gene: 10. The CDR3 DNA is TGTGCCAGCAGTTTTTCTACAGGGGGCAGGGGATACGAGCAGTACTTC. Its translation: CASSFSTGGRGYEQYF.

The chain couples TRBV14 to TRBJ2-2; D gene uncertain. Between the trimmed V and J ends, which lost 3 bases and 8 bases, there was a span of 10 bases. From germline, CDR1 is SGHDN and CDR2 FVKESK. The CDR3 extends over 13 amino acids. Here the CDR3 reads CASSQSRVGELFF. The CDR3, as DNA: TGTGCCAGCAGCCAGTCAAGGGTAGGGGAGCTGTTTTTT.

The rearrangement links TRBV28 to TRBJ2-1; 8 nucleotides match TRBD1. Looked up from germline, CDR1 is MDHEN and CDR2 is SYDVKM. The CDR3 runs to 14 residues. With 10 bases clipped from V and 6 bases from J, the junction kept 11 bases outside the gene matches. This CDR3 is CATYTWTGSNEQFF. The DNA for the CDR3 is TGTGCCACCTACACTTGGACAGGGTCCAATGAGCAGTTCTTC.

The chain combines TRBV7-6 with TRBJ2-7; 13 bases align to TRBD2. Germline V gene lookup returns CDR1 SGHVS and CDR2 FNYEAQ. The trim removed 5 bases at V and 5 bases at J, leaving 6 bases unmatched. The CDR3 is made up of 15 amino acids. The CDR3 region has the DNA TGTGCCAGCAGCGTCAGGACTAGCGGGAGCGACGAGCAGTACTTC. Protein: CASSVRTSGSDEQYF.

V and J are TRBV27 and TRBJ2-4; D assignment may be TRBD1 or TRBD2 (5 bases each). From germline, CDR1 is MNHEY and CDR2 SMNVEV (reference sequence). CDR3 length: 13 amino acids. Trimming took 3 bases from V and 4 from J, leaving 7 bases between them. The CDR3 loop reads CASSLGRKNIQYF. CDR3 nucleotide sequence: TGTGCCAGCAGTTTGGGACGGAAAAACATTCAGTACTTC.

The rearrangement joins TRBV7-9 to TRBJ1-2; unclear D gene. From germline, CDR1 is SEHNR and CDR2 FQNEAQ (reference sequence). V was cut by 5 bases and J by 11 bases, with 12 bases left in between. The CDR3 has 11 residues. CDR3: CASSPSPGYTF. The DNA of the CDR3 is TGTGCCAGCAGCCCATCTCCCGGGTACACCTTC.

The J gene is TRBJ2-3, the V gene TRBV28; 10 bases line up with TRBD2. The V and J ends lost 5 bases and 4 bases, in that order; junction bases with no gene match: 9. This CDR3 is built from 16 residues. The germline CDR1 and CDR2 sequences are MDHEN and SYDVKM. The CDR3 loop is CASSIIAGGRADTQYF. CDR3 DNA sequence: TGTGCCAGCAGTATCATAGCGGGGGGTCGCGCAGATACGCAGTATTTT.

The chain has TRBV27 and TRBJ1-2; D is unclear. The V gene's germline CDR1 is MNHEY and CDR2 SMNVEV (reference sequence). This CDR3 is built from 17 residues. Trimming left V 0 bases short and J 4 bases short, with 18 bases between. The CDR3 loop reads CASSLSRAAAWTYGYTF. The CDR3 DNA is TGTGCCAGCAGTTTATCGAGGGCAGCCGCTTGGACCTATGGCTACACCTTC.

This chain uses TRBV29-1 with TRBJ2-1; unclear D gene. Germline V lookup: CDR1 SQVTM, CDR2 ANQGSEA. Between the trimmed V and J ends, which lost 1 base and 1 base, there was a span of 8 bases. This CDR3 region has 14 residues. The CDR3 DNA is TGCAGCGTTGAAGCCCCCGTTTCCTACAATGAGCAGTTCTTC. Amino acid sequence: CSVEAPVSYNEQFF.

The chain joins TRBV28 to TRBJ1-1; D ambiguous. Trimming took 6 bases from V and 7 from J, leaving 15 bases between them. The CDR3 has 13 amino acids. Germline V CDR1 and CDR2: MDHEN, SYDVKM. The CDR3 protein is CASSRNNFNEAFF. CDR3 in DNA: TGTGCCAGCAGCCGGAACAACTTCAATGAAGCTTTCTTT.

This clone was counted once. Other DNA sequences in the same sample also yield this CDR3. The rearrangement uses TRBV5-6 and TRBJ1-3; TRBD1 matches 11 bases. This CDR3 comprises 14 residues. Germline CDR1 is SGHDT and CDR2 is YYEEEE. The V gene end was trimmed by 2 bases and the J gene end by 7 bases; junction bases not matched to a gene: 2. Written as DNA, the CDR3 is TGTGCCAGCAGCTTCGGGACAGGGGGGAACACCATATATTTT. This sequence encodes CASSFGTGGNTIYF.

The CDR3 bases are TGTGCCAGTAGTATGGACGGGGGAACAAATCAGCCCCAGCATTTT. Translated, it gives CASSMDGGTNQPQHF. The chain couples TRBV19 to TRBJ1-5, with D tentatively TRBD1 (5 bases). With 3 bases removed from V and 4 bases from J, the gap between germline ends came to 13 bases. The CDR3 is made up of 15 amino acids. Germline-derived CDR1 and CDR2 are LNHDA and SQIVND (reference sequence).

This sequence joins TRBV7-8 and TRBJ2-7; 9 bases map to TRBD2. J gave up 4 bases and V 5 bases, and 12 bases lay outside the gene matches. The CDR3 runs to 16 residues. CDR1 is SGHVS, CDR2 FQNEAQ, per germline. CDR3 sequence: CASSPGGGRVGYEQYF. The DNA for the CDR3 is TGTGCCAGCAGCCCCGGCGGCGGGAGGGTCGGTTACGAGCAGTACTTC.

The J gene is TRBJ2-1, the V gene TRBV7-6; TRBD2 matches 9 bases. Germline CDR1 reads SGHVS; CDR2 reads FNYEAQ. The CDR3 spans 18 residues. After removal of 1 base from V and 7 bases from J, the junction contained 14 bases not matched to a gene. The DNA of the CDR3 is TGTGCCAGCAGCTTAGGTGGGGCGGCTAGCGGGATGTCGAATGAGCAGTTCTTC. Translated, it gives CASSLGGAASGMSNEQFF.